A selection of T cell receptor beta chains follows, all from one sample in a study of blood T cell repertoires in COVID-19. Only in-frame clones appear in the TCRdb table, and some are missing; sequencing was by immunoSEQ multiplex PCR. The sample includes over 30,000 clones, approximately 71% of them seen just once. Sequencing was done on a sample of peripheral blood. These receptor sequences come from a man aged 80 or over with active or convalescent COVID-19. Each CDR3 is given with its conserved first and last residue. Each record gives: J gene, V gene, CDR3 protein.

J: TRBJ1-5; V: TRBV4-2; CDR3: CASSRSGDGDQPQHF
J: TRBJ2-5; V: TRBV7-9; CDR3: CASSHVGAQETQYF
J: TRBJ1-1; V: TRBV7-9; CDR3: CASSEQGSHTEAFF
J: TRBJ1-3; V: TRBV4-3; CDR3: CASSQDRGIGNTIYF
J: TRBJ1-5; V: TRBV28; CDR3: CASSSLLGDRANQPQHF
J: TRBJ1-1; V: TRBV7-9; CDR3: CASSLAQINTEAFF
J: TRBJ2-3; V: TRBV12-3/TRBV12-4; CDR3: CASSHRVTDTQYF
J: TRBJ1-6; V: TRBV28; CDR3: CASRDRVLPLHF
J: TRBJ1-5; V: TRBV4-1; CDR3: CASSQVDGDFHNQPQHF
J: TRBJ2-1; V: TRBV3-1/TRBV3-2; CDR3: CASSQVGGGSGRFEQFF
J: TRBJ1-5; V: TRBV19; CDR3: CASRPGVGQPQHF
J: TRBJ2-2; V: TRBV10-2; CDR3: CASGIFGGGELFF
J: TRBJ1-3; V: TRBV6-1; CDR3: CASSERTGGSGNTIYF
J: TRBJ1-1; V: TRBV6-4; CDR3: CASSAGGNTEAFF
J: TRBJ2-1; V: TRBV19; CDR3: CASSMGTGEYNEQFF
J: TRBJ1-5; V: TRBV6-6; CDR3: CASSHIGQEGGQPQHF
J: TRBJ1-5; V: TRBV28; CDR3: CASSSGTGGSDQPQHF
J: TRBJ1-3; V: TRBV19; CDR3: CASIGEDGNTIYF
J: TRBJ2-7; V: TRBV15; CDR3: CATSHLQGARDEQYF
J: TRBJ2-1; V: TRBV7-2; CDR3: CASRLAGGPNEQFF
J: TRBJ1-2; V: TRBV3-1/TRBV3-2; CDR3: CASSTSGGKDYGYTF
J: TRBJ2-7; V: TRBV28; CDR3: CASSPGLAWRAMVAAYEQYF
J: TRBJ1-2; V: TRBV30; CDR3: CAWTKPRDRGYKAYGYTF
J: TRBJ2-2; V: TRBV10-1; CDR3: CASSEPGRADGELFF
J: TRBJ2-5; V: TRBV5-1; CDR3: CASSSGLAGEGETQYF
J: TRBJ2-5; V: TRBV6-5; CDR3: CASSYGTGRQETQYF
J: TRBJ2-5; V: TRBV2; CDR3: CASSEAGFREGRLQETQYF
J: TRBJ2-7; V: TRBV28; CDR3: CASSARTGLYEQYF
J: TRBJ1-3; V: TRBV7-8; CDR3: CASSLGQGSSGNTIYF
J: TRBJ1-6; V: TRBV27; CDR3: CASSLSSGFLSPLHF
J: TRBJ1-3; V: TRBV6-6; CDR3: CASSYGQGGNTIYF
J: TRBJ1-5; V: TRBV3-1/TRBV3-2; CDR3: CASSQDLRPGPQHF
J: TRBJ1-2; V: TRBV2; CDR3: CASRGDSYNYGYTF
J: TRBJ2-7; V: TRBV6-5; CDR3: CASKRDNAAYEQYF
J: TRBJ1-5; V: TRBV28; CDR3: CASSYAGFGSQPQHF
J: TRBJ1-4; V: TRBV5-1; CDR3: CASSLAGTGRGKLFF
J: TRBJ1-3; V: TRBV18; CDR3: CASSPGPQGVGNTIYF
J: TRBJ1-6; V: TRBV11-2; CDR3: CASSSLDRGRSPLHF
J: TRBJ2-7; V: TRBV28; CDR3: CASSLWSGTSSYEQYF
J: TRBJ2-7; V: TRBV10-2; CDR3: CASSGGSYEQYF
J: TRBJ2-3; V: TRBV29-1; CDR3: CSVEGGPGADTQYF
J: TRBJ2-5; V: TRBV7-8; CDR3: CASSRGLASETQYF
J: TRBJ2-7; V: TRBV2; CDR3: CASRDGGTYEQYF
J: TRBJ2-7; V: TRBV7-2; CDR3: CASLKTSGATYEQYF
J: TRBJ2-2; V: TRBV27; CDR3: CASRPSGRITGELFF
J: TRBJ2-7; V: TRBV28; CDR3: CASSYGQGGSYEQYF
J: TRBJ2-1; V: TRBV3-1/TRBV3-2; CDR3: CASSQPTSGYNEQFF
J: TRBJ1-1; V: TRBV10-3; CDR3: CAISEETGLLNTEAFF
J: TRBJ1-2; V: TRBV28; CDR3: CASSGRGSEPGGYTF
J: TRBJ2-3; V: TRBV4-3; CDR3: CASSPERDFADTQYF